What follows are 17 T cell receptor beta chains derived from one specimen sequenced in a study of tumor and adjacent non-tumor tissue in lung cancer. The template was RNA from unsorted bulk tissue. More than 3 cm separated this lung sample from the edge of the tumor. TCRbeta libraries were built with three rounds of nested PCR, modified from ARM-PCR. TCRdb reprocessed the multiplex PCR reads with MiXCR, giving one entry per CDR3 protein. The sample carries more than 45,000 distinct CDR3 sequences, 70% to 80% recorded once. What was sequenced was distant non-tumor lung tissue. These receptor sequences come from a woman in her sixties with non-small cell lung cancer.

Concerning this clonotype: Because the CDR3 is missing its conserved closing phenylalanine or tryptophan, this is likely a read error. The chain employs TRBV12-3 or TRBV12-4 and TRBJ2-7; D is perhaps TRBD2 (8 bases). V lost 5 bases and J lost 10, with 24 bases in between. The CDR3 is made up of 15 amino acids. The CDR3 sequence: CASSIQGTRRIDQYL. The CDR3 coding sequence is TGTGCCAGCAGTATACAGGGGACTAGGAGAATCGACCAGTACCTC.

Points on this clonotype: A much larger clone is a single base away; this may be a read error. The chain joins TRBV11-2 to TRBJ2-5; 9 bases align to TRBD2. J lost 4 bases, V lost 5 bases, and 8 bases had no gene match. This CDR3 has 15 amino acids. Germline loops: CDR1 SGHAT, CDR2 FQNNGV. The CDR3 here is CASSQGAGGSETQYF. In nucleotides, the CDR3 is TGTGCCAGCAGCCAAGGGGCGGGAGGGTCAGAGACCCAGTACTTC.

As to this clonotype: This may arise from a read error, as a much more abundant clone is one base away. The chain joins TRBV7-9 to TRBJ2-3; D is perhaps TRBD1 (6 bases). From germline, CDR1 is SEHNR and CDR2 FQNEAQ (reference sequence). This CDR3 comprises 14 residues. The V and J ends lost 4 bases and 2 bases respectively, with 10 bases between them. The CDR3 loop reads CASSSAGVTDTQYF. CDR3 bases: TGTGCCAGCAGCTCCGCAGGGGTCACAGATACGCAGTATTTT.

The chain employs TRBV14 and TRBJ1-1, with D uncertain. In germline, CDR1 is SGHDN, CDR2 FVKESK. CDR3 length: 13 amino acids. V was cut by 1 base and J by 7 bases, with 10 bases left in between. The CDR3 protein is CASSQGLLIEAFF. Here the CDR3 DNA reads TGTGCCAGCAGCCAAGGGTTACTTATTGAAGCTTTCTTT.

The J gene is TRBJ1-6, the V gene TRBV29-1, with D maybe TRBD1 (5 bases). CDR1 is SQVTM, CDR2 ANQGSEA, per germline. CDR3 length equals 13 residues. Trimming stripped 1 base from V and 11 bases from J, with 12 bases between. CDR3 amino acids: CSVEGAGNPPLHF. As DNA, the CDR3 is TGCAGCGTTGAAGGGGCAGGGAATCCACCCCTCCACTTT.

This clonotype appeared a few times. The germline gene is not matched at one end of the junction; a read error may be the cause. The DNA for the CDR3 is TGCGCGAGCAGGATCGGAGGTGGCACTGAAGCTTTCTTT. The encoded protein is CASRIGGGTEAFF. This chain uses TRBV10-1 with TRBJ1-1; no firm D call. The CDR3 runs 13 residues. Germline CDR1 WNHNN, CDR2 SYGVQD (reference sequence).

This clonotype was seen more than once but under ten times. A much larger clone lies a single base off, so this may be a read error. The J gene is TRBJ2-2, the V gene TRBV6-6; 10 bases agree with TRBD1. Germline trimming cut 5 bases from V and 3 bases from J; bases unmatched to any gene: 3. CDR3 length equals 15 residues. The germline gives CDR1 MNHNY, CDR2 SVGAGI (reference sequence). CDR3 DNA sequence: TGTGCCAGCAGTATCGGGACAGGGGACACCGGGGAGCTGTTTTTT. Its translation: CASSIGTGDTGELFF.

Of note for this clonotype: The junction departs from the called germline gene at one end, perhaps through a read error. The chain recombines TRBV11-1 with TRBJ2-1; D remains ambiguous. CDR1 and CDR2 from the germline V gene are SGHAT and FQDESV (reference sequence). CDR3 length equals 17 residues. The CDR3 region is CASSLGFAASSCNEQLF. The CDR3 DNA is TGTGCCAGCAGTCTGGGTTTCGCAGCGAGCTCCTGCAATGAGCAGTTATTC.

The V gene is TRBV6-2 or TRBV6-3, the J gene TRBJ2-5; the D gene could be TRBD1 or TRBD2 (5 bases each). This CDR3 comprises 19 residues. The V gene's germline CDR1 is MNHEY and CDR2 SVGEGT. V was clipped by 6 bases and J by 4 bases, with 30 bases between them. In nucleotides, the CDR3 is TGTGCCAGCAGCCGACCTTCTTATACGGGGCGCATGGGGCGAGAGACCCAGTACTTC. This sequence encodes CASSRPSYTGRMGRETQYF.

With respect to this clonotype: A read error is likely, as this CDR3 ends without the conserved phenylalanine or tryptophan. J is TRBJ2-5 and V is TRBV29-1; no clear D. The length of the CDR3 is 12 residues. Trimming took off 4 bases at V and 2 bases at J, with 8 bases between the two ends. The germline gives CDR1 SQVTM, CDR2 ANQGSEA. This CDR3 is CSVVVRQETQYL. DNA for the CDR3: TGCAGCGTTGTGGTCCGACAAGAGACCCAGTACTTA.

Ten or more counts support this clonotype. The J gene is TRBJ2-7, the V gene TRBV7-9; D may correspond to TRBD1 or TRBD2 (7 bases each). Germline-derived CDR1 and CDR2 are SEHNR and FQNEAQ (reference sequence). The CDR3 has 15 residues. V was clipped by 7 bases and J by 4 bases, with 20 bases between them. The CDR3 is CASTEGGGRMYEQYF. The CDR3 region has the DNA TGTGCCAGCACCGAGGGAGGGGGCAGAATGTACGAGCAGTACTTC.

Comment on this clonotype: The junction shows a germline mismatch at one end, possibly a read error. This chain joins TRBV11-2 and TRBJ2-3; no clear D. The CDR3 runs to 12 residues. Germline V CDR1 and CDR2: SGHAT, FQNNGV. CDR3 sequence: CASSLSADTEYF. The CDR3 DNA is TGTGCCAGCAGCTTAAGTGCAGATACGGAGTATTTT.

This clonotype was seen a single time. V and J are TRBV6-6 and TRBJ1-3, with a weak D call TRBD1 (5 bases). This CDR3 comprises 18 residues. V dropped 10 bases and J dropped 0 bases, with 25 bases sitting between them. Germline assignment: CDR1 MNHNY and CDR2 SVGAGI (reference sequence). DNA of the CDR3: TGTGCCAACAATTACACCCCAGGGACCCTCGACTCTGGAAACACCATATATTTT. This translates into CANNYTPGTLDSGNTIYF.

As to this clonotype: One junction end does not reproduce the germline sequence, and a read error may be involved. The J gene is TRBJ1-1, the V gene TRBV10-3; TRBD1 agrees at 8 bases. The CDR3 contains 12 residues. CDR1 and CDR2 (germline): ENHRY, SYGVKD. Here the CDR3 DNA reads TGTGCCATAAGCCAGGGGGCCCGTGAAGCTCTCTTT. The encoded protein is CAISQGAREALF.

The V and J genes are TRBV5-4 and TRBJ1-2, with D possibly TRBD1 on 5 matching bases. This CDR3 spans 14 amino acids. Trimming cost V 8 bases and J 3 bases, with 17 bases left between them. Per germline, CDR1 SGHNT and CDR2 YYREEE (reference sequence). As DNA, the CDR3 is TGTGCCAGGAACTGGGGCTGGCGAGACTATGGCTACACCTTC. Its translation: CARNWGWRDYGYTF.

In regard to this clonotype: Sequence at one end of the junction differs from germline and may be a read error. The V call is TRBV5-1, the J call TRBJ2-3; TRBD1 aligns across 8 bases. Germline V gene sequence: CDR1 SGHRS, CDR2 YFSETQ. CDR3 length: 15 amino acids. This CDR3 is CASSLGQGWADMQYF. The DNA of the CDR3 is TGCGCCAGCAGCTTGGGACAGGGGTGGGCAGATATGCAGTATTTT.

Concerning this clonotype: Compared with germline, one end of the junction differs, possibly owing to a read error. This rearrangement joins TRBV6-2 or TRBV6-3 to TRBJ2-2; possibly TRBD1 or TRBD2 for D (5 bases each). The CDR3 spans 17 residues. Germline V CDR1 and CDR2: MNHEY, SVGEGT. The CDR3 DNA reads TGTGTAAACAGTTACACCCGACAGAGGGCCAACACTGGGGAGCTGTTTTTT. It yields the protein CVNSYTRQRANTGELFF.